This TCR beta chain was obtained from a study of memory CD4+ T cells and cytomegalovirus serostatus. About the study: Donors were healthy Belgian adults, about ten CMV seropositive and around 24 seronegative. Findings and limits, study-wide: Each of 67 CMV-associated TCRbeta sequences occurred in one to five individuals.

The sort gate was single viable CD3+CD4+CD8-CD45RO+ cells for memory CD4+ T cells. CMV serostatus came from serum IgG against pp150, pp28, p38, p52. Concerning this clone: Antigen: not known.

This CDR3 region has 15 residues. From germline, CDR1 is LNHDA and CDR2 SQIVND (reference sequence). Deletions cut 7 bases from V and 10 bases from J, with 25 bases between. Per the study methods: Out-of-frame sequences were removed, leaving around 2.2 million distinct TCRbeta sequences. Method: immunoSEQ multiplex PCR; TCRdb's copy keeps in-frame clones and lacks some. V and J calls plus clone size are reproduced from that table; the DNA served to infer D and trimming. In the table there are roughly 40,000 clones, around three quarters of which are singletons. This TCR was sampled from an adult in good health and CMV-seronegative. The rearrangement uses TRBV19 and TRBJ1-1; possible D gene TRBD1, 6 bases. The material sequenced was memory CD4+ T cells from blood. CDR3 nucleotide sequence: TGTGCCAGTATCCGGATCGGAGGGGACACAGCGGGAGCTTTCTTT. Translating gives CASIRIGGDTAGAFF.